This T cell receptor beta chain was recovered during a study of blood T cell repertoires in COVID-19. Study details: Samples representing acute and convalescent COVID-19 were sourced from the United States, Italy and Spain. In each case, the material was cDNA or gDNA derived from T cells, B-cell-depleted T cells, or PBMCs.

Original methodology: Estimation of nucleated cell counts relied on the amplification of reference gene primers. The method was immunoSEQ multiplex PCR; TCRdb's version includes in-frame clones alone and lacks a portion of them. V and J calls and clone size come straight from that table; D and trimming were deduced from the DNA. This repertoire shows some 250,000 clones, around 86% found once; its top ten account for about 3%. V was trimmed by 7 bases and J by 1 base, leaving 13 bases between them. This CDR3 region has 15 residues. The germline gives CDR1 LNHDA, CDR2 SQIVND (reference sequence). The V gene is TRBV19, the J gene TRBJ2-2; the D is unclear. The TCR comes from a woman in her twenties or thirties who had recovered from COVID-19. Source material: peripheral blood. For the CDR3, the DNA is TGTGCCAGTACCACCGTGATCGGGAACACCGGGGAGCTGTTTTTT. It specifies CASTTVIGNTGELFF.